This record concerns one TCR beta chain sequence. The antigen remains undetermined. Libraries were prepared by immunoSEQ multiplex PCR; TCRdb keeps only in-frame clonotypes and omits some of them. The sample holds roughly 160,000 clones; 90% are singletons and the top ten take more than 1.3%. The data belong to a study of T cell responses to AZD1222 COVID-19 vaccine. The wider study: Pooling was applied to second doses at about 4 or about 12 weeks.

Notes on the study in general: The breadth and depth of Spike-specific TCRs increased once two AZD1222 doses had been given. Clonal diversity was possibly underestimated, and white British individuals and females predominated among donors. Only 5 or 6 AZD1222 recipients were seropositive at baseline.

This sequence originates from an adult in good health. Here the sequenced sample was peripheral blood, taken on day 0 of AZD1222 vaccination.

CDR3 residues: CASSEEQGAYNEQFF. The CDR3 nucleotides read TGTGCCAGCAGTGAAGAACAGGGGGCTTACAATGAGCAGTTCTTC. The chain links TRBV2 to TRBJ2-1; 9 bases match TRBD1. The germline V gene encodes CDR1 SNHLY and CDR2 FYNNEI. This CDR3 has 15 residues. V shed 1 base and J 4 bases; nucleotides not matched to a gene: 2.